This TCR beta chain stems from a study of T cell responses to AZD1222 COVID-19 vaccine. V was trimmed by 5 bases and J by 1 base, leaving 8 bases between them. CDR1 is SEHNR, CDR2 FQNEAQ, per germline (reference sequence). The CDR3 has 14 residues. Concerning this clone: Antigen specificity is unknown.

Regarding the study as a whole: Most donors were white British, females outnumbered males, and clonal diversity was possibly underestimated. Within unmutated variant regions lay the reported targets of nearly half of spike-specific TCRs. Dominant at 160-218 and 743-854, vaccine-associated CD4 TCRs also spanned spike.

Profiling relied on immunoSEQ multiplex PCR, and the TCRdb table lists in-frame clones only, not all of them. The table shows some 150,000 clones, with 92% occurring only once. The chain uses TRBV7-9 and TRBJ2-2; D call uncertain. The sequences come from peripheral blood, collected on day 0 of MenACWY control vaccination. This TCR was sampled from an adult in good health. The CDR3 is CASSLTQNTGELFF. CDR3 coding DNA: TGTGCCAGCAGCCTTACACAGAACACCGGGGAGCTGTTTTTT.